The entry below describes one T cell receptor beta chain. Only in-frame clones appear in the TCRdb table, and some are missing; sequencing was by immunoSEQ multiplex PCR. This table holds some 28,000 clones, roughly 91% found once. This sample is drawn from a study of T cell changes during pregnancy in multiple sclerosis. This CDR3 contains 13 residues. Germline CDR1 and CDR2: LNHDA and SQIVND (reference sequence). Trimming left V 3 bases short and J 7 bases short, with 10 bases between. The sequence came from a female donor in good health, enrolled as a control in a pregnancy study. The sequencing here drew on CD4+ T cells from peripheral blood mononuclear cells, taken in the first trimester of pregnancy. The rearrangement links TRBV19 to TRBJ1-5, with D unresolved. The CDR3 DNA follows: TGTGCCAGTAGTATGTCCGCTAGACAGCCCCAGCATTTT. This sequence encodes CASSMSARQPQHF.